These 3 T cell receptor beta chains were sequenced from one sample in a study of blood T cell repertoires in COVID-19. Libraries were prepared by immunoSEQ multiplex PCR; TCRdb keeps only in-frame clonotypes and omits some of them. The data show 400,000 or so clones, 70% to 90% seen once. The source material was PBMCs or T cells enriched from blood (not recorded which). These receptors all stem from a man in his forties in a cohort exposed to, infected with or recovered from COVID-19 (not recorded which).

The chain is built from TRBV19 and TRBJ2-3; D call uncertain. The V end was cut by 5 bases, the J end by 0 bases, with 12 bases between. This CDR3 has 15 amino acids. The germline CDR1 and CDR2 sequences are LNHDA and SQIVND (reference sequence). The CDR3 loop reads CASSPQISSTDTQYF. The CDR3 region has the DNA TGTGCCAGTAGTCCACAAATTTCTAGCACAGATACGCAGTATTTT.

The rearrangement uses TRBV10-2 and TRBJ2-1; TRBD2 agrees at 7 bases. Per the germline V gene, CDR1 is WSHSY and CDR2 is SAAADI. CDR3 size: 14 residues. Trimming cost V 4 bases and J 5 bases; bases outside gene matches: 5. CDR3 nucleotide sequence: TGCGCCAGCAGTGGGCTAGCGGATCACAATGAGCAGTTCTTC. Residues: CASSGLADHNEQFF.

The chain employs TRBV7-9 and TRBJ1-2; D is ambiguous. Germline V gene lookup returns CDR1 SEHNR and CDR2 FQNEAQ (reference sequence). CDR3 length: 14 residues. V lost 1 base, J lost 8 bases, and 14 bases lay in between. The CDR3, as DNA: TGTGCCAGCAGCTTAGACGGATCCGTCGGGGGCTACACCTTC. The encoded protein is CASSLDGSVGGYTF.